These 15 T cell receptor beta chains came from one sample sequenced in a study of blood T cell repertoires in COVID-19 (dated by TCRdb to 2020 to 2022). The library was produced with the immunoSEQ multiplex PCR assay. Held by TCRdb, this immuneACCESS table contains in-frame sequences only and omits some clones. Under half of the omission traces to an unresolved V gene where checked; the cause of the rest is unknown. This sample is represented by about 89,000 clones; approximately 80% of them were singletons. The ten largest account for less than 60% of the sample. The sequenced sample consisted of peripheral blood. These receptors came from a human donor in a cohort sampled during active COVID-19.

The chain joins TRBV29-1 to TRBJ1-1; D might be TRBD1 (5 bases). Germline assignment: CDR1 SQVTM and CDR2 ANQGSEA. The CDR3 is 15 residues long. V lost 1 base and J 0 bases, leaving 12 bases between the germline ends. CDR3 region: CSVEGGAGMNTEAFF. The CDR3 DNA reads TGCAGCGTTGAAGGTGGGGCAGGGATGAACACTGAAGCTTTCTTT.

The chain combines TRBV12-3 or TRBV12-4 with TRBJ2-3; perhaps TRBD2 as D (6 bases). The ends were cut back, 6 bases at V and 6 bases at J, with 13 bases in the middle. This CDR3 has 13 residues. The CDR3 DNA follows: TGTGCCAGCAGCGGGGACTTCGCGGATACGCAGTATTTT. Translation: CASSGDFADTQYF.

The chain uses TRBV5-1 and TRBJ2-7; TRBD2 matches at 7 bases. Germline V gene lookup returns CDR1 SGHRS and CDR2 YFSETQ. This CDR3 region has 14 residues. J gave up 0 bases and V 4 bases, and 4 bases lay outside the gene matches. The CDR3 nucleotides are TGCGCCAGCAGCCCGGGAGGTTCCTCCTACGAGCAGTACTTC. Translating it yields CASSPGGSSYEQYF.

The chain recombines TRBV2 with TRBJ2-3; a weak D match, TRBD2 (5 bases). This CDR3 is built from 13 residues. V was clipped by 8 bases and J by 1 base, with 10 bases between them. Germline V lookup: CDR1 SNHLY, CDR2 FYNNEI. The CDR3 nucleotides are TGTGCCAGCGGAGGCGGACGCACAGATACGCAGTATTTT. This sequence encodes CASGGGRTDTQYF.

V usage is TRBV19 and J usage is TRBJ2-5; a weak D match, TRBD2 (5 bases). The germline CDR1 and CDR2 sequences are LNHDA and SQIVND (reference sequence). V was trimmed by 9 bases and J by 5 bases, leaving 22 bases between them. The CDR3 runs to 15 residues. The CDR3 DNA sequence: TGTGCCAGCAACAAAGGAGGCAGGCGGCGGGAGACCCAGTACTTC. This gives the protein CASNKGGRRRETQYF. The complete variable domain, with remaining parts taken from reference TRBV19 and TRBJ2-5, reads DGGITQSPKYLFRKEGQNVTLSCEQNLNHDAMYWYRQDPGQGLRLIYYSQIVNDFQKGDIAEGYSVSREKKESFPLTVTSAQKNPTAFYLCASNKGGRRRETQYFGPGTRLLVL.

The gene calls are TRBV5-1 and TRBJ2-1, with 12 bases lining up with TRBD1. Trimming cost V 4 bases and J 4 bases; bases outside gene matches: 3. CDR3 length: 15 amino acids. Germline CDR1 and CDR2: SGHRS and YFSETQ. The CDR3 nucleotides read TGCGCCAGCAGCGCGGGACAGGGGGCGTACAATGAGCAGTTCTTC. It yields the protein CASSAGQGAYNEQFF.

This sequence joins TRBV6-1 and TRBJ2-7; D is unresolved. This CDR3 spans 14 amino acids. Trimming took off 0 bases at V and 5 bases at J, with 11 bases between the two ends. Germline V gene data show CDR1 as MNHNS and CDR2 as SASEGT. The CDR3 region is CASSEALRNDEQYF. The CDR3 region has the DNA TGTGCCAGCAGTGAAGCGCTACGTAACGACGAGCAGTACTTC.

V usage is TRBV29-1 and J usage is TRBJ2-7; the match to TRBD1 covers 9 bases. The CDR3 length is 14 residues. CDR1 is SQVTM and CDR2 is ANQGSEA in the germline V gene. V dropped 6 bases and J dropped 2; count of bases not matched to a gene: 8. The CDR3 DNA reads as TGCAGCGTCCGAGAGGGACAGGGCACCTACGAGCAGTACTTC. This translates into CSVREGQGTYEQYF.

This chain connects TRBV21-1 to TRBJ2-1; the table assigns TRBD1, which was not confirmed against the DNA. TRBV21-1 is tagged as a pseudogene. The CDR3 is made up of 16 amino acids. This CDR3 reads CASSNFYSSGHCEQFF. The DNA for the CDR3 is TGTGCCAGCAGCAACTTTTATTCATCAGGGCATTGTGAGCAGTTCTTC.

The rearrangement joins TRBV7-6 to TRBJ1-2; 7 bases are a match to TRBD1. Germline assignment: CDR1 SGHVS and CDR2 FNYEAQ. After removal of 1 base from V and 3 bases from J, the junction contained 5 bases not matched to a gene. The CDR3 sequence is 15 residues long. CDR3 DNA: TGTGCCAGCAGCTTAGGAGCAGGGGGTTACTATGGCTACACCTTC. Translation gives CASSLGAGGYYGYTF.

The CDR3 DNA reads TGTGCCAGCAGTGAATGGGGCAGGGGGGCCTACGAGCAGTACTTC. Its translation: CASSEWGRGAYEQYF. V and J are TRBV6-1 and TRBJ2-7; possibly TRBD1 for D (7 bases). The germline gives CDR1 MNHNS, CDR2 SASEGT. V was clipped by 2 bases and J by 2 bases, with 13 bases between them. The CDR3 extends over 15 amino acids.

This clone was picked up many times. The chain couples TRBV5-4 to TRBJ2-7; no reliable D call. V was pared by 0 bases and J by 3 bases, with 10 bases between. The length of the CDR3 is 14 residues. Germline V gene lookup returns CDR1 SGHNT and CDR2 YYREEE (reference sequence). The CDR3 sequence is CASSLAPTNYEQYF. CDR3 DNA: TGTGCCAGCAGCTTGGCCCCAACAAACTACGAGCAGTACTTC.

This clone appeared a single time. The rearrangement links TRBV19 to TRBJ1-2, with a weak D call TRBD1 (5 bases). Trimming cost V 1 base and J 4 bases, with 16 bases left between them. Germline V gives CDR1 LNHDA, CDR2 SQIVND (reference sequence). CDR3 size: 16 residues. The DNA for the CDR3 is TGTGCCAGTAGTATAGTAGACGGCGGCGGGGGCTATGGCTACACCTTC. Its translation: CASSIVDGGGGYGYTF.

This sequence joins TRBV7-6 and TRBJ2-7; 10 positions agree with TRBD2. Germline CDR1 reads SGHVS; CDR2 reads FNYEAQ. V was clipped by 5 bases and J by 6 bases; unmatched bases: 7. This CDR3 spans 14 amino acids. The DNA for the CDR3 is TGTGCCAGCAGCCACGCCAGCGGGAGGGTCGAGCAGTACTTC. Amino acid sequence: CASSHASGRVEQYF.

The V and J genes are TRBV6-1 and TRBJ2-7; D may be TRBD1 (6 bases). Trimming left V 1 base short and J 7 bases short, with 20 bases between. This CDR3 region has 16 residues. In germline, CDR1 is MNHNS, CDR2 SASEGT. The CDR3 region has the DNA TGTGCCAGCAGTGAAGTCCATGGGGGCTTCCTTGATGAGCAGTACTTC. It codes for CASSEVHGGFLDEQYF.